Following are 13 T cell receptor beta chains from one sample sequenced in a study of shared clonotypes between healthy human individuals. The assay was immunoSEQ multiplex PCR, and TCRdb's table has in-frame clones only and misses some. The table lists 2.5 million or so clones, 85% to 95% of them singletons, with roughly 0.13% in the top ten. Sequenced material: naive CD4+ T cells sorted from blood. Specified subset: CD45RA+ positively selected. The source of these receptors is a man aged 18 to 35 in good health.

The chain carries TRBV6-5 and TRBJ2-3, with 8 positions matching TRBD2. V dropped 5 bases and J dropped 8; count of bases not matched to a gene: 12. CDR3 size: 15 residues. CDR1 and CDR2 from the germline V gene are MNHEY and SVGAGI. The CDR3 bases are TGTGCCAGCAGTCGGGGAGCGGGGGTCCTTCGTACGCAGTATTTT. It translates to CASSRGAGVLRTQYF.

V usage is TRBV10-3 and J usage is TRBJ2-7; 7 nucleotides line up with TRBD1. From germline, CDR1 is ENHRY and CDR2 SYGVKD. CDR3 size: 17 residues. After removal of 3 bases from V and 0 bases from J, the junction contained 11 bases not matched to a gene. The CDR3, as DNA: TGTGCCATCAGTGATATAAGACAGGGTACGAGCTCCTACGAGCAGTACTTC. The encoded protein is CAISDIRQGTSSYEQYF.

The CDR3 DNA is TGTGCCATCGGCTGGGACAGTCTGAACACTGAAGCTTTCTTT. This sequence encodes CAIGWDSLNTEAFF. The chain recombines TRBV10-3 with TRBJ1-1; 7 bases align to TRBD1. V lost 8 bases and J lost 0; bases outside the gene matches: 6. CDR1 ENHRY and CDR2 SYGVKD come from the germline V gene. This CDR3 contains 14 residues.

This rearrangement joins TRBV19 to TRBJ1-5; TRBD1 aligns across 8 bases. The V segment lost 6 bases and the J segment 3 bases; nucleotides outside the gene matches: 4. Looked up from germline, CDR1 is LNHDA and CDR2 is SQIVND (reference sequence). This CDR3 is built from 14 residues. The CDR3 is CASRGGQDNQPQHF. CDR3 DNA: TGTGCCAGTAGAGGGGGACAGGACAATCAGCCCCAGCATTTT.

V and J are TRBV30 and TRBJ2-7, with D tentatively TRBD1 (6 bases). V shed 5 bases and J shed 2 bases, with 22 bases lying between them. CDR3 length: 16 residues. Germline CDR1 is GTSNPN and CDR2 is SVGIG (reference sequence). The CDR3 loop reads CAWGSFSGTKTYEQYF. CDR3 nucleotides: TGTGCCTGGGGGTCTTTTTCCGGGACAAAGACCTACGAGCAGTACTTC.

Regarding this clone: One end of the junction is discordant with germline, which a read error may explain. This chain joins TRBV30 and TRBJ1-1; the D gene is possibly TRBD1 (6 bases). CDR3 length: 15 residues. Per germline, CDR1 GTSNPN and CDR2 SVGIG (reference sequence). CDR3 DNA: TGTGCCTGGGGTGTGGTGGGGGGCGCTTACACTGAAGCTTTCTTT. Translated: CAWGVVGGAYTEAFF.

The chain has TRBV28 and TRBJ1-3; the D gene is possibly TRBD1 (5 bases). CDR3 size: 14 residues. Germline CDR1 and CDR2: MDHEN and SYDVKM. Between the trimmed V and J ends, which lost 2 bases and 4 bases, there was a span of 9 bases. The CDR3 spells CASSLLTAGNTIYF. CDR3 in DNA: TGTGCCAGCAGTTTACTGACAGCAGGAAACACCATATATTTT.

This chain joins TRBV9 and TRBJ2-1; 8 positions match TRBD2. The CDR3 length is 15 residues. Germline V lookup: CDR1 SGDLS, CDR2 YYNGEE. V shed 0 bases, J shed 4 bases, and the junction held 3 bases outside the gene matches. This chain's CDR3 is CASSVGIAGYNEQFF. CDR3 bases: TGTGCCAGCAGCGTAGGAATAGCGGGGTACAATGAGCAGTTCTTC.

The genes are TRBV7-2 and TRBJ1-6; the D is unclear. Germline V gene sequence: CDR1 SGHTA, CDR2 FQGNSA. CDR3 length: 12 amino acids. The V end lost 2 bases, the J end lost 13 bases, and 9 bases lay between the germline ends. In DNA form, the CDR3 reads TGTGCCAGCAGCTTAAAGGGCCCTCCCCTCCACTTT. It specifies CASSLKGPPLHF.

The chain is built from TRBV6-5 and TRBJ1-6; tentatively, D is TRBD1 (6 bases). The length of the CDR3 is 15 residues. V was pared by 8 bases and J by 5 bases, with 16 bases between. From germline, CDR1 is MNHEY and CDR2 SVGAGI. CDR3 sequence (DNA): TGTGCCAGCGGCAGGGGTTGGGTAAATAATTCACCCCTCCACTTT. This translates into CASGRGWVNNSPLHF.

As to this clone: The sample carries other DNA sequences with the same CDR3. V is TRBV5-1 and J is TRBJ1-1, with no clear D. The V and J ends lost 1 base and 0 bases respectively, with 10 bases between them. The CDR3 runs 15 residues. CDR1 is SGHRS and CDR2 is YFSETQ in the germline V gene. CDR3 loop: CASSLPGPMNTEAFF. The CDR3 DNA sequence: TGCGCCAGCAGCTTGCCAGGCCCGATGAACACTGAAGCTTTCTTT.

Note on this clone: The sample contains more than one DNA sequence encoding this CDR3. The DNA for the CDR3 is TGTGCCAGCAGCCTCTGGGGGGGGTTTAACACTGAAGCTTTCTTT. As protein: CASSLWGGFNTEAFF. This chain connects TRBV7-2 to TRBJ1-1; D is possibly TRBD1 (5 bases). CDR3 size: 15 residues. The V and J ends lost 5 bases and 2 bases respectively, with 15 bases between them. Germline V lookup: CDR1 SGHTA, CDR2 FQGNSA.

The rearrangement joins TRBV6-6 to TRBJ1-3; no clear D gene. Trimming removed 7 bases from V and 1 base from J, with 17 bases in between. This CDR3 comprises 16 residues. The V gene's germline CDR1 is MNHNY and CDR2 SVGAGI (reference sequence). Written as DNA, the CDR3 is TGTGCCAGCAACTCCCTGGACGGAAAATCTGGAAACACCATATATTTT. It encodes CASNSLDGKSGNTIYF.